This T cell receptor (beta chain) was identified in a study of T cells in Graves' hyperthyroidism and ophthalmopathy. Remarks on this clonotype: Antigen: not known.

The CDR3 has 14 amino acids. The V gene's germline CDR1 is DFQATT and CDR2 SNEGSKA (reference sequence). V gave up 5 bases and J gave up 4 bases; unmatched junction bases: 6. Points from the study as a whole: Using 13 V-J features, a model discriminated ophthalmopathy from stable hyperthyroidism.

Regions amplified from RNA transcripts were the TCR beta CDR3 regions. The HTBI primer set served for first-round RT-PCR of the TCR CDR3. TCRdb reanalysed the multiplex PCR reads using MiXCR and keeps one entry per CDR3 protein. The table includes 500,000 or so distinct CDR3 sequences, about a sixth detected once. The sample was blood. This TCR was sampled from a woman aged 18 to 35 with Graves' ophthalmopathy. V usage is TRBV20-1 and J usage is TRBJ2-1; 9 bases fit TRBD2. In DNA, the CDR3 is TGCAGTGCTCCTCGACTAGCGGAGTACAATGAGCAGTTCTTC. Its translation: CSAPRLAEYNEQFF.